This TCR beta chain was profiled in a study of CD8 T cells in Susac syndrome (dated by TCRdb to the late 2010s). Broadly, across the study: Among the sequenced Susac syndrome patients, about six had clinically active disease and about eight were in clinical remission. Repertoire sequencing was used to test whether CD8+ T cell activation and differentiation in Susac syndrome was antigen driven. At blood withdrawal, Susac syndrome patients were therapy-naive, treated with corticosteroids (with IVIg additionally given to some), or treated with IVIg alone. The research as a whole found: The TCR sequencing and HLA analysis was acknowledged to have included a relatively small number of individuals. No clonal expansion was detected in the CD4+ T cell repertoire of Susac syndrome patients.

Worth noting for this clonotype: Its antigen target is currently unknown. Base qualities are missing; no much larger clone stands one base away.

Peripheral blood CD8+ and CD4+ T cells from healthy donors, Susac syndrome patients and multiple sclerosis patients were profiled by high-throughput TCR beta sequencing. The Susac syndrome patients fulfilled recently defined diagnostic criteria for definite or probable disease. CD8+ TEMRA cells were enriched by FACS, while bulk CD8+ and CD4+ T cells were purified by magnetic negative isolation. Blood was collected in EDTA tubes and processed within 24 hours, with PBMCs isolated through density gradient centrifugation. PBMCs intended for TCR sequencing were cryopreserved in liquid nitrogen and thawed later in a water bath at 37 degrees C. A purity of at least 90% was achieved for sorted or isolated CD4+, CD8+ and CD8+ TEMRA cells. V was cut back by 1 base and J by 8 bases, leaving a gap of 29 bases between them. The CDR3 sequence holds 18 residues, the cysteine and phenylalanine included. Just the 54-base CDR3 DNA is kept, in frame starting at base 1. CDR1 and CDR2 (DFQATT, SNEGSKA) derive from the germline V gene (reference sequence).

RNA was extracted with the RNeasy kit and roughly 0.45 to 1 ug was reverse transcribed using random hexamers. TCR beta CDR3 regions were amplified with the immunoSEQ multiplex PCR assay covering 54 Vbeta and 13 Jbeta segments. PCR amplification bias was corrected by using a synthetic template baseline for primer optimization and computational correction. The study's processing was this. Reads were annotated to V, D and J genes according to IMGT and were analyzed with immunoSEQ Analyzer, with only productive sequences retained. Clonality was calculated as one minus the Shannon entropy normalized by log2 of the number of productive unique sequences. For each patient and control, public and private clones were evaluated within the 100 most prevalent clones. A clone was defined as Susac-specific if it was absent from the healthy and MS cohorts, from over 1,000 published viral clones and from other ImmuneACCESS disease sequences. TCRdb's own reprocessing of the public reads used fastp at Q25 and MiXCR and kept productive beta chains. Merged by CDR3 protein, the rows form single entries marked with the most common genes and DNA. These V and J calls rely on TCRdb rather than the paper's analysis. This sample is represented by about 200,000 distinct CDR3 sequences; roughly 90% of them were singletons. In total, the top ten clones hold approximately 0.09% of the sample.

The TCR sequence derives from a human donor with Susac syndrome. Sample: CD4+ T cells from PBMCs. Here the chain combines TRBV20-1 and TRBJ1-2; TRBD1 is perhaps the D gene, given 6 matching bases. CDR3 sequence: CSARVSREVPSGEWGYTF. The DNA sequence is TGCAGTGCTAGAGTTTCTCGAGAAGTACCGTCAGGGGAATGGGGCTACACCTTC.